This record looks at one TCR beta chain sequence and its context. Its matching antigen is unknown. The CDR3 length is 12 residues. Germline CDR1 DFQATT, CDR2 SNEGSKA (reference sequence). These data come from a study of T cells expressing NK-cell markers. General observations from the study: Dominant NKG2C+ clonotypes in a handful of donors made up roughly 1.0-7.0% of CD8+ T cells. The CD3+CD56-NKG2C+ fraction of a handful of donors was also led by these clonotypes. It remained uncertain whether the expanded NKG2C+ T cell clones were specific for HCMV antigens.

The authors generated TCR beta cDNA through 5'RACE template switching with UMIs. Reprocessing the 5' RACE reads, TCRdb reports a single entry for every CDR3 protein and omits DNA. The repertoire table contains about 460,000 distinct CDR3 sequences. The sequenced sample consisted of blood T cells: a sorted CD56 or NKG2C T cell subset, CD4+ or CD8+ T cells, or bulk PBMC T cells (not recorded which). The sequence derives from a woman in her fifties or sixties in good health. V gene TRBV20-1 combines with J gene TRBJ2-7; without DNA, the TCRdb call of TRBD1 cannot be checked. CDR3 protein: CSATIGAYEQYF.